This T cell receptor beta chain stems from a study of T and B cells in COVID-19 patients. Multiplex PCR with BIOMED2 TRB-A/B primer pools amplified TRB rearrangements. One entry per CDR3 protein results from TCRdb running MiXCR on the multiplex PCR reads. This table holds about 5,200 distinct CDR3 sequences, 15% to 20% found once. V dropped 0 bases and J dropped 7 bases, with 8 bases sitting between them. Germline V gives CDR1 SGHNT, CDR2 YYREEE (reference sequence). The CDR3 contains 13 residues. In its sample, this clonotype ranks as medium-sized. Each TRB amplification used roughly 230-550 ng of genomic DNA from blood.

The sequence came from a human donor who had recovered from COVID-19. The source material was blood. The rearrangement uses TRBV5-4 and TRBJ2-1; D possibly corresponds to TRBD2 (6 bases). CDR3 region: CASSLGLGNEQFF. The DNA for the CDR3 is TGTGCCAGCAGCTTGGGACTAGGTAATGAGCAGTTCTTC.